The sequence of this TCR beta chain was determined in a study of blood T cell repertoires in COVID-19. Study at large: Samples taken during acute and convalescent COVID-19 were collected in the United States, Italy and Spain.

Germline CDR1 is SGHVS and CDR2 is FQNEAQ. The CDR3 runs to 16 residues. Trimming stripped 6 bases from V and 3 bases from J, with 17 bases between. Sequencing used immunoSEQ multiplex PCR; TCRdb keeps in-frame clones, though not all of them. This repertoire shows tens of thousands of clones, roughly 85% found once; its top ten account for almost 6.5%. The TCR was taken from a man in his sixties with acute or convalescent COVID-19. V usage is TRBV7-8 and J usage is TRBJ1-4; D is unclear. Sequencing was carried out using peripheral blood. The CDR3 is CASSQRRVRANEKLFF. The DNA for the CDR3 is TGTGCCAGCAGTCAGCGGAGGGTGAGGGCTAATGAAAAACTGTTTTTT.